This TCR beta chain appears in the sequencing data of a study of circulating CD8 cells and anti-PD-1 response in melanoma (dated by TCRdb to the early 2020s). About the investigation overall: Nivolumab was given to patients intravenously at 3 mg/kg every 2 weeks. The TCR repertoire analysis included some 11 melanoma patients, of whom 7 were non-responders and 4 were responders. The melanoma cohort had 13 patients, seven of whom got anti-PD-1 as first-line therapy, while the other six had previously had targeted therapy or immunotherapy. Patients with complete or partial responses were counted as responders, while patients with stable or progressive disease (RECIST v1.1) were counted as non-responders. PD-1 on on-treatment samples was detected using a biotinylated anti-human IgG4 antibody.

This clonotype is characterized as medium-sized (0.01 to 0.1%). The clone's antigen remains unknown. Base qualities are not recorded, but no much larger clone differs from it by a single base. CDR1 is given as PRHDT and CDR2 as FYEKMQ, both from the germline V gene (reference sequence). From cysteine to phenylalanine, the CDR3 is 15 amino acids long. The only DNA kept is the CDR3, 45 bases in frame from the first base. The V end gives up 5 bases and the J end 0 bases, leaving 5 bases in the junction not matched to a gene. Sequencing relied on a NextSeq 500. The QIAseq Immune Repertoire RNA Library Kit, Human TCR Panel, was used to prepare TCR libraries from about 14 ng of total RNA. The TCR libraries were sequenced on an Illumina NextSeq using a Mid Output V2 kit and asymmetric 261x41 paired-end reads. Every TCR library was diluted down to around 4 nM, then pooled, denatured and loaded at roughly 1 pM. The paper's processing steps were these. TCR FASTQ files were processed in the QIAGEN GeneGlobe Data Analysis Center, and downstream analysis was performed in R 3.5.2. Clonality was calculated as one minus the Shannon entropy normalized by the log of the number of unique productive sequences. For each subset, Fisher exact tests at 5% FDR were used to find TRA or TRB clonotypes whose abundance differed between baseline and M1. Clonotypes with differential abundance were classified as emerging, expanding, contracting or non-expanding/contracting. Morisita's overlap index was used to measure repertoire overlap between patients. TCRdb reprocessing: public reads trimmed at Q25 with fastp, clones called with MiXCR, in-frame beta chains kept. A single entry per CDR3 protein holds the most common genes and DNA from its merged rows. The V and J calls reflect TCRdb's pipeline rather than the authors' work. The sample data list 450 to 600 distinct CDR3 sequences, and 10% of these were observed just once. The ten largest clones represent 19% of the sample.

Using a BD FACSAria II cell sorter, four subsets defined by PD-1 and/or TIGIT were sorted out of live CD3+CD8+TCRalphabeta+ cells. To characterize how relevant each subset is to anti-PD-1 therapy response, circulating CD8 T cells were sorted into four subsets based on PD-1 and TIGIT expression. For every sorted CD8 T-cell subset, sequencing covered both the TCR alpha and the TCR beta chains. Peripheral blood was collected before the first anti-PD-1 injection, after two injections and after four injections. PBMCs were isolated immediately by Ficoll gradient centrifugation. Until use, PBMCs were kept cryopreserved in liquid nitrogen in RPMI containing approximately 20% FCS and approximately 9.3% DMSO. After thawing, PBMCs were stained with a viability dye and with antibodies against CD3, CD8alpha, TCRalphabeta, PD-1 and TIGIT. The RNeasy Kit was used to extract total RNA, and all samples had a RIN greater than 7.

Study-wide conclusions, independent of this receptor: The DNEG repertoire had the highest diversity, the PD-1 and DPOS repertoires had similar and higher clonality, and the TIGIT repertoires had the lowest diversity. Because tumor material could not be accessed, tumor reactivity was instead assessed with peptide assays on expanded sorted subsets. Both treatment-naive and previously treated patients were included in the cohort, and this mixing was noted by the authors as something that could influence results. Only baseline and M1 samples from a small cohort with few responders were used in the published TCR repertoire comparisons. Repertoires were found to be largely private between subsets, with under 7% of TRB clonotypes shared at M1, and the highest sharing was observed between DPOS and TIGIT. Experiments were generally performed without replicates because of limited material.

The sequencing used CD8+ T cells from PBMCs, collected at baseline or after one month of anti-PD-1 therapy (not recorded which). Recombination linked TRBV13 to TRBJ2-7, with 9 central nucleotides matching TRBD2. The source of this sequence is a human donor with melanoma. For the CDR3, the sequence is CASSPSGMFSYEQYF. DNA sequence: TGTGCCAGCAGCCCTAGCGGGATGTTCTCCTACGAGCAGTACTTC.